This T cell receptor (beta chain) originates from a study of OX40 agonist ivuxolimab in advanced cancers. Study-level background: Six ivuxolimab dose levels, 0.01 to 10 mg/kg, were given intravenously every 2 weeks. Study results and caveats: Doses of 0.1 to 3.0 mg/kg were accompanied by clonal expansion of CD4+ and CD8+ blood T cells by week 6.

Baseline was the first blood sampling point, followed by cycle 4 day 1 and cycle 7 day 1. Method: immunoSEQ multiplex PCR; TCRdb's copy keeps in-frame clones and lacks some. Seen here are 74,000 or so clones, roughly nine tenths observed once, and the top ten hold less than 12%. The CDR3 loop spans 15 amino acids. Germline-derived CDR1 and CDR2 are MNHEY and SMNVEV (reference sequence). Trimming stripped 5 bases from V and 0 bases from J, with 11 bases between. Worth noting for this clone: As yet, its antigen is unknown.

The V and J genes are TRBV27 and TRBJ1-5; D is unresolved. The sample was CD4+ or CD8+ T cells sorted from blood, taken in a trial of the OX40 agonist ivuxolimab. The origin of this receptor is an adult with an advanced solid tumor such as melanoma, head and neck, liver or kidney cancer. The CDR3 here is CASSRDTNSNQPQHF. CDR3 coding DNA: TGTGCCAGCAGTAGAGACACCAATAGCAATCAGCCCCAGCATTTT.